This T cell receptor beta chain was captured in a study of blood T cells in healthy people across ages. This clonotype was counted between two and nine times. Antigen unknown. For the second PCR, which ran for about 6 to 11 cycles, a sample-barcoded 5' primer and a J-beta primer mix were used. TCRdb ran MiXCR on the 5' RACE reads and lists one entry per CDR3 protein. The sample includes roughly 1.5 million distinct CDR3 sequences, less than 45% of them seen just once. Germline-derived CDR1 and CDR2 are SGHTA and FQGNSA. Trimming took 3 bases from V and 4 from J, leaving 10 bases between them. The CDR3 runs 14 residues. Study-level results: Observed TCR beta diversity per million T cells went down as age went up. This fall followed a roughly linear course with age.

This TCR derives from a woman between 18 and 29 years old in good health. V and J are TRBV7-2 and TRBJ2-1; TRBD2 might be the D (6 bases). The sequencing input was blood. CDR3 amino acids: CASSLAEGYNEQFF. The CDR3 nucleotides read TGTGCCAGCAGCTTGGCGGAGGGATACAATGAGCAGTTCTTC.